This T cell receptor (beta chain) emerged from a study of patients and donors after allogeneic stem cell transplantation (dated by TCRdb to about 2020). The CDR1 and CDR2 encoded by the germline V gene are SGHRS and YFSETQ. V loses 4 bases, J loses 7 bases, and the germline ends lie 14 bases apart. From its cysteine to its phenylalanine, the CDR3 spans 13 amino acids. Just the 39-base CDR3 DNA is kept, in frame starting at base 1. The library was generated by RT-PCR. The sequencer was a NextSeq 550. The raw public data were reprocessed by TCRdb itself: fastp quality trimming at Q25, MiXCR clonotype calling, in-frame beta chains only. Entries are consolidated by CDR3 protein sequence, retaining the most common genes and DNA. This sample holds roughly 880,000 distinct CDR3 sequences; about a sixth were observed only once. The ten biggest clones cover under 6.5% of the sample. For this clonotype: Its binding antigen is unknown. The record has no base qualities; no much larger clone is one base away.

The chain is encoded by TRBV5-1 joined to TRBJ1-1; the D gene is perhaps TRBD1, from 5 matching bases. The TCR sequence derives from a human donor who was either an allogeneic HSCT recipient or a stem cell or donor lymphocyte infusion donor (not recorded which). It is not recorded whose cells these are; they may come from a transplant donor. Sequencing was performed on blood, either unsorted or a sorted T cell fraction (not recorded which). The CDR3 protein sequence reads: CASSPRRQYEAFF. The sequence in DNA is TGCGCCAGCAGCCCAAGGCGACAGTATGAAGCTTTCTTT.